This T cell receptor beta chain was recorded in a study of T-cell memory formation after mild COVID-19. V shed 4 bases, J shed 8 bases, and the junction held 12 bases outside the gene matches. From germline, CDR1 is LNHNV and CDR2 YYDKDF (reference sequence). The CDR3 totals 17 residues. Study-wide results and limits: There were some responding clones in pre-infection memory, which suggested that cross-reactive memory had joined. A balance of CD4 and CD8 characterized clones contracting day 15 to 85, whereas later expanders leaned CD4+.

TCRdb redid the calling of the 5' RACE reads with MiXCR, one entry per CDR3 protein. The sample holds about 350,000 distinct CDR3 sequences; around 15% are singletons and the top ten take about a fifth. This clonotype occurred a few times. Its antigen is unknown. The chain uses TRBV15 and TRBJ2-1; TRBD2 aligns across 12 bases. The sequenced material came from PBMCs or a T cell subset sorted from them (not recorded which). This receptor was taken from a man in his late teens or twenties who had mild COVID-19 (a few samples of this study predate the infection). Cell type and time point are not known. In nucleotides, the CDR3 is TGTGCCACCAGCACGCGACTAGCGGGGGTGGGCGTAGATGAGCAGTTCTTC. Protein: CATSTRLAGVGVDEQFF.